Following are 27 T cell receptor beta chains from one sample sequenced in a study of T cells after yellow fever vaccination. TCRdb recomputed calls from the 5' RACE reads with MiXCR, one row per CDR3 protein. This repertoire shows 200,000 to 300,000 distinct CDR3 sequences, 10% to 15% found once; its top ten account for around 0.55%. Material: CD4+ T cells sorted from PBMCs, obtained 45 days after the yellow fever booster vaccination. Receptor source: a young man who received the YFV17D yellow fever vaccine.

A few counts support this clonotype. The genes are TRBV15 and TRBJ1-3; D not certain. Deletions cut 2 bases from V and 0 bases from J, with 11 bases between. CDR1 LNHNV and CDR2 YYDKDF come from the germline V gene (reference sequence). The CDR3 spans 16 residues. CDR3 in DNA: TGTGCCACCAGCAGATCCCCGACGAGCTCTGGAAACACCATATATTTT. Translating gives CATSRSPTSSGNTIYF.

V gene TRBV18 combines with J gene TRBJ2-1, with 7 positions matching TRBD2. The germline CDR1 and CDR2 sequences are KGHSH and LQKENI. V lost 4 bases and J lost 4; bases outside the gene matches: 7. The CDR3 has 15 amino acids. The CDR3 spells CASSLRDYQYNEQFF. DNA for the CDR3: TGTGCCAGCTCACTCCGGGACTACCAATACAATGAGCAGTTCTTC.

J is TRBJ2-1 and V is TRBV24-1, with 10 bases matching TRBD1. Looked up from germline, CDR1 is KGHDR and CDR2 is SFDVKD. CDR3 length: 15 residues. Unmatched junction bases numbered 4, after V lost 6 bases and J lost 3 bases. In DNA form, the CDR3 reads TGTGCCACCAGTAAAGGACAGGGGGACTACAATGAGCAGTTCTTC. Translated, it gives CATSKGQGDYNEQFF.

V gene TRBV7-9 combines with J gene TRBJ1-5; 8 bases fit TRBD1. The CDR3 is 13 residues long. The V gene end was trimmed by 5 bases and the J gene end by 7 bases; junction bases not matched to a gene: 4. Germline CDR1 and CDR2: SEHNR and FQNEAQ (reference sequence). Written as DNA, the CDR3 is TGTGCCAGCAGCCCAGGGGGCCGACAGCCCCAGCATTTT. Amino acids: CASSPGGRQPQHF.

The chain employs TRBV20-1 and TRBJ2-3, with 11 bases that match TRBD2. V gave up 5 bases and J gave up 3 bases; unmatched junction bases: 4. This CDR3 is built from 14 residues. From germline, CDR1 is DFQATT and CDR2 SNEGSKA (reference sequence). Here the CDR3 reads CSAFGTSGTDTQYF. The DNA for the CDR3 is TGCAGTGCTTTTGGGACTAGCGGAACAGATACGCAGTATTTT.

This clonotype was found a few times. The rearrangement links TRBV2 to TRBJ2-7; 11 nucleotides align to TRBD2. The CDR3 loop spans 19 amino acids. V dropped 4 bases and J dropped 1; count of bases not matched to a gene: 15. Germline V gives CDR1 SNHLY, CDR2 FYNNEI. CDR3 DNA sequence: TGTGCCAGCAGTGGAACTAGCGGGAGTCACGGGTGGGCGTCCTACGAGCAGTACTTC. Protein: CASSGTSGSHGWASYEQYF.

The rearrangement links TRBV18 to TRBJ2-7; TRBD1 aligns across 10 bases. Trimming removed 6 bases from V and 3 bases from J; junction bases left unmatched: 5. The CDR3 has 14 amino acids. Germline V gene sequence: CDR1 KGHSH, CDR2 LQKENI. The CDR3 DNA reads TGTGCCAGCTCGGCCGGGACAGGGGTCTACGAGCAGTACTTC. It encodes CASSAGTGVYEQYF.

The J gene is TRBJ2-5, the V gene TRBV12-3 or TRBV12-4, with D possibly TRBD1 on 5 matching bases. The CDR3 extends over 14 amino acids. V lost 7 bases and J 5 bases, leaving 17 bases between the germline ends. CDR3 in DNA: TGTGCCAGCACCCCAGGACACGTCCGGGAGACCCAGTACTTC. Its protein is CASTPGHVRETQYF.

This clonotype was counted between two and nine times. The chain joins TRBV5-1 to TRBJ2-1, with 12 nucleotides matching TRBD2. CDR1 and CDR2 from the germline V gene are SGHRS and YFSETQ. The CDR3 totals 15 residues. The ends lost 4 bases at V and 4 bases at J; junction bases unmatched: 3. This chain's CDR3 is CASSGGTSGYNEQFF. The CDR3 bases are TGCGCCAGCAGCGGGGGGACTAGCGGGTACAATGAGCAGTTCTTC. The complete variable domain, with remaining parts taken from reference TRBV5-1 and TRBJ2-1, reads KAGVTQTPRYLIKTRGQQVTLSCSPISGHRSVSWYQQTPGQGLQFLFEYFSETQRNKGNFPGRFSGRQFSNSRSEMNVSTLELGDSALYLCASSGGTSGYNEQFFGPGTRLTVL.

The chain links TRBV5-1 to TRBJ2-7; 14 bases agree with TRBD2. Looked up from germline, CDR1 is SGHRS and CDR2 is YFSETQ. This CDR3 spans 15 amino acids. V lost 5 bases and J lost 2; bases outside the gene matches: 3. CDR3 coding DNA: TGCGCCAGCAGTATGGGACTAGCGGGAGCCTACGAGCAGTACTTC. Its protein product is CASSMGLAGAYEQYF.

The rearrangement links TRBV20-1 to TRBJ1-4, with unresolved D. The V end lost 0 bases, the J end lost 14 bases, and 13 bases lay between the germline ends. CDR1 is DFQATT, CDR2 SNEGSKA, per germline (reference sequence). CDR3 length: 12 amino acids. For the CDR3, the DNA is TGCAGTGCTAGAGAGGTTCGGGGTCAGCTGTTTTTT. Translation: CSAREVRGQLFF.

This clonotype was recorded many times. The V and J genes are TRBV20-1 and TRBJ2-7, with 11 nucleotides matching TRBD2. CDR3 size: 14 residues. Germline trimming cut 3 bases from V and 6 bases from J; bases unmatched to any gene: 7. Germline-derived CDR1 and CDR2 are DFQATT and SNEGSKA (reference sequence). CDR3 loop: CSASPSGRPSEQYF. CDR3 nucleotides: TGCAGTGCTAGCCCTAGCGGGAGGCCCAGCGAGCAGTACTTC.

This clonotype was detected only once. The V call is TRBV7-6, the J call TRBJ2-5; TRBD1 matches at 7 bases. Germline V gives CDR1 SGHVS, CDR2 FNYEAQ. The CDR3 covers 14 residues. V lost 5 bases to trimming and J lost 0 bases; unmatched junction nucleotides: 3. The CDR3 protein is CASSATGYQETQYF. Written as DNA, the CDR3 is TGTGCCAGCAGCGCGACAGGGTACCAAGAGACCCAGTACTTC.

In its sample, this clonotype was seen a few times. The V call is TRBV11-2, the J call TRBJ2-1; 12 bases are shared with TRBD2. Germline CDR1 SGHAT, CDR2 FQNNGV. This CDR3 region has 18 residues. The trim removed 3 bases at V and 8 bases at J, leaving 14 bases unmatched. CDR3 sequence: CASSFESLAGGRVDEQFF. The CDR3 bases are TGTGCCAGCAGCTTCGAATCACTAGCGGGGGGTCGGGTCGATGAGCAGTTCTTC.

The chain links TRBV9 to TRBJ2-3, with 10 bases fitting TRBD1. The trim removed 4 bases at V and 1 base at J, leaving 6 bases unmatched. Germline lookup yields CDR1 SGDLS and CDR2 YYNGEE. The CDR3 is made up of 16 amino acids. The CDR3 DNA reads TGTGCCAGCAGCAATGCCGGGACAGGGGGCACAGATACGCAGTATTTT. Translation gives CASSNAGTGGTDTQYF.

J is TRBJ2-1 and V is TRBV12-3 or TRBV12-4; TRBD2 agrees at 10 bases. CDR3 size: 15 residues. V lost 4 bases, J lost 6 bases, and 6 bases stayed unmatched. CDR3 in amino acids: CASSSSGLASNEQFF. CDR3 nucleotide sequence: TGTGCCAGCAGTTCCTCGGGACTAGCGAGCAATGAGCAGTTCTTC.

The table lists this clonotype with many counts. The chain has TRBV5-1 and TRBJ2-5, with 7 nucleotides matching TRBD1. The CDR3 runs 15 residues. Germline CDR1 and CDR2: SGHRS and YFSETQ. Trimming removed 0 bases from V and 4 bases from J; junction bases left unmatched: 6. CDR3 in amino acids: CASSLGQGGGETQYF. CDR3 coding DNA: TGCGCCAGCAGCTTGGGACAGGGCGGAGGAGAGACCCAGTACTTC.

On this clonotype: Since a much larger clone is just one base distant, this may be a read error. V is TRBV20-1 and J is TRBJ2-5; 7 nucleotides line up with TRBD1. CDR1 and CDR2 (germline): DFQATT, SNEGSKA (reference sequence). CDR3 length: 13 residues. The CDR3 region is CSAPQGPQESQYF. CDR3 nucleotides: TGCAGTGCTCCACAGGGGCCCCAAGAGAGCCAGTACTTC.

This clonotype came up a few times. As DNA, the CDR3 is TGTGCCAGCAGAAGAGAGGGGACAGTCCAAGAGACCCAGTACTTC. Residues: CASRREGTVQETQYF. The J gene is TRBJ2-5, the V gene TRBV5-5, with 7 bases lining up with TRBD1. Germline lookup yields CDR1 SGHKS and CDR2 YYEKEE (reference sequence). V dropped 5 bases and J dropped 1; count of bases not matched to a gene: 8. The CDR3 spans 15 residues.

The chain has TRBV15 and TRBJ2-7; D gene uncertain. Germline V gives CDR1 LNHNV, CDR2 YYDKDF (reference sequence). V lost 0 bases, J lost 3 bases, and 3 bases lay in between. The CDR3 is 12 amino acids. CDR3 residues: CATSRDLYEQYF. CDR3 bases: TGTGCCACCAGCAGAGATCTCTACGAGCAGTACTTC.

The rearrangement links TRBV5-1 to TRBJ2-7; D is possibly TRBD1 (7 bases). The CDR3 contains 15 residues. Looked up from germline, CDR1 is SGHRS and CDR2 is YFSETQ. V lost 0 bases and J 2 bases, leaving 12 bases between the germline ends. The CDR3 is CASSLAAGQTYEQYF. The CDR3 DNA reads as TGCGCCAGCAGCTTGGCCGCGGGACAGACCTACGAGCAGTACTTC.

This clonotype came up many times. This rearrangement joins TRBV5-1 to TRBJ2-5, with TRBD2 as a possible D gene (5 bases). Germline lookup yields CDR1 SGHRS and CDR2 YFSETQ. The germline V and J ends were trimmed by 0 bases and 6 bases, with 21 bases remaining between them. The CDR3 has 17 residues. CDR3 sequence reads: CASSLAGYGGTTKTQYF. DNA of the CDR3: TGCGCCAGCAGCTTGGCCGGTTATGGAGGAACCACAAAGACCCAGTACTTC.

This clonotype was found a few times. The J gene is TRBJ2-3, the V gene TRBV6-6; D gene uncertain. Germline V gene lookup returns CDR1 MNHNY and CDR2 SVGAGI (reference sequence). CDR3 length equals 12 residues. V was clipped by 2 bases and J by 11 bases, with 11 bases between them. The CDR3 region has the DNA TGTGCCAGCAGTTACACCCCTGGCGGGCAGTATTTT. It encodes CASSYTPGGQYF.

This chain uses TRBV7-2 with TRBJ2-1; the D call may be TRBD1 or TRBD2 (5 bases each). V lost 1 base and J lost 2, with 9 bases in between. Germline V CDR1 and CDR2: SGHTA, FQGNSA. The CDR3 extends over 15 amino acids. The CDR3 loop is CASSLVGAPYNEQFF. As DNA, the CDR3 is TGTGCCAGCAGCTTAGTCGGGGCCCCCTACAATGAGCAGTTCTTC. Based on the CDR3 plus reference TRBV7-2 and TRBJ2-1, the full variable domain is GAGVSQSPSNKVTEKGKDVELRCDPISGHTALYWYRQSLGQGLEFLIYFQGNSAPDKSGLPSDRFSAERTGGSVSTLTIQRTQQEDSAVYLCASSLVGAPYNEQFFGPGTRLTVL.

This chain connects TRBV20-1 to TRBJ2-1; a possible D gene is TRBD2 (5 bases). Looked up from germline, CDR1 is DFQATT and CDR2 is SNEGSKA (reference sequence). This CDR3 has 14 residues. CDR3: CRLAGERNTREQFF. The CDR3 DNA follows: TGCAGGCTGGCCGGGGAGAGGAATACTCGGGAGCAGTTCTTC.

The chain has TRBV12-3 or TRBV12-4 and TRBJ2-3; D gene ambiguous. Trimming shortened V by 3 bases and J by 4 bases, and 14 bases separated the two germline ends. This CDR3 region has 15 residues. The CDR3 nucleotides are TGTGCCAGCAGTTTTTCGAGGAGAACGCCAGATACGCAGTATTTT. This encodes CASSFSRRTPDTQYF.

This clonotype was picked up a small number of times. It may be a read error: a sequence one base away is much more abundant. The CDR3 reads CASSRGEETQYF. CDR3 nucleotide sequence: TGTGCCAGCAGCCGGGGGGAAGAGACCCAGTACTTC. The chain carries TRBV2 and TRBJ2-5; TRBD2 matches at 7 bases. With 6 bases clipped from V and 3 bases from J, the junction kept 1 base outside the gene matches. CDR1 SNHLY and CDR2 FYNNEI come from the germline V gene. This CDR3 comprises 12 residues.